This passage covers 23 T cell receptor beta chains from one sample sequenced in a study of blood T cells in healthy people across ages. Through a sample-barcoded 5' primer and a J-beta primer mix, a second PCR was run for about 7 to 12 cycles. Each CDR3 protein is one row after TCRdb ran MiXCR on the 5' RACE reads. The sample shows about 1 million distinct CDR3 sequences, about 23% of them seen only once. The same sample was also studied in work on T cells of mothers and their children.

Material: blood. Every receptor here comes from a girl aged 2-9 years in good health.

Worth noting for this clonotype: Its ends do not fully match the called genes, so a read error is possible. The chain has TRBV7-7 and TRBJ2-7; a possible D gene is TRBD1 (6 bases). The CDR3 runs 14 residues. CDR1 is SSHAT, CDR2 FNYEAQ, per germline (reference sequence). CDR3 sequence (DNA): TGTGCTAGCAGCCCGGGACACATATCCTACGAGCAGTACTTC. Protein sequence: CASSPGHISYEQYF.

The CDR3 DNA follows: TGTGCCAGCAGAGTCGACCCCTATAATTCACCCCTCCACTTT. It encodes CASRVDPYNSPLHF. The gene calls are TRBV6-5 and TRBJ1-6; D not resolved. Trimming pared 6 bases from V and 2 bases from J, leaving 8 bases between. This CDR3 contains 14 residues. Germline lookup yields CDR1 MNHEY and CDR2 SVGAGI.

V is TRBV7-2 and J is TRBJ2-3; unclear D gene. The germline V gene has CDR1 SGHTA and CDR2 FQGNSA. Trimming removed 5 bases from V and 2 bases from J, with 14 bases in between. The CDR3 is made up of 15 amino acids. In DNA, the CDR3 is TGTGCCAGCAGCCCGGGTCAGGTATCCACAGATACGCAGTATTTT. Its protein product is CASSPGQVSTDTQYF. Full variable domain (outside the CDR3, taken from reference TRBV7-2 and TRBJ2-3): GAGVSQSPSNKVTEKGKDVELRCDPISGHTALYWYRQSLGQGLEFLIYFQGNSAPDKSGLPSDRFSAERTGGSVSTLTIQRTQQEDSAVYLCASSPGQVSTDTQYFGPGTRLTVL.

The chain employs TRBV20-1 and TRBJ2-5; D possibly matches TRBD1 or TRBD2 (5 bases each). Matching the DNA end better, TRBJ2-7 makes the J call doubtful. The CDR3 sequence is 14 residues long. Germline values: CDR1 DFQATT, CDR2 SNEGSKA (reference sequence). CDR3 region: CSATPGSSSYEQYF. The CDR3 nucleotides read TGCAGTGCGACTCCAGGGAGCAGCTCCTACGAGCAGTACTTC.

V gene TRBV25-1 combines with J gene TRBJ2-1; D not resolved. Trimming removed 8 bases at V and 10 bases at J, with 15 bases between. The CDR3 runs 12 residues. The V gene's germline CDR1 is MGHDK and CDR2 SYGVNS. The CDR3: CASLSGRLEQFF. CDR3 nucleotides: TGTGCCAGCCTGAGTGGTCGTTTAGAGCAGTTCTTC.

The rearrangement uses TRBV20-1 and TRBJ1-1; 9 bases agree with TRBD1. Germline V gene sequence: CDR1 DFQATT, CDR2 SNEGSKA (reference sequence). The junction had 20 bases not matched to a gene; V was cut back by 6 bases and J by 3 bases. CDR3 length: 18 amino acids. The CDR3 reads CSAKPLLGQGLFDTEAFF. CDR3 bases: TGCAGTGCCAAACCTCTATTAGGACAGGGGCTTTTTGACACTGAAGCTTTCTTT.

This clonotype was detected a few times. The CDR3: CASSQSEISGTFTDTQYF. The DNA of the CDR3 is TGTGCCAGCAGCCAATCGGAGATTAGCGGGACATTCACAGATACGCAGTATTTT. The chain links TRBV14 to TRBJ2-3, with 8 bases lining up with TRBD2. The germline CDR1 and CDR2 sequences are SGHDN and FVKESK. V was clipped by 2 bases and J by 2 bases; unmatched bases: 12. The CDR3 contains 18 residues.

This clonotype was detected a few times. Relative to the germline gene, one junction end is altered; a read error may explain this. This chain links TRBV2 with TRBJ2-1; unclear D gene. Per germline, CDR1 SNHLY and CDR2 FYNNEI. The CDR3 totals 12 residues. CDR3 sequence reads: CASLRSGYNEQF. In DNA, the CDR3 is TGTGCCAGCTTGAGGTCAGGCTACAATGAGCAGTTC. The full variable domain, its missing parts supplied by reference TRBV2 and TRBJ2-1, is EPEVTQTPSHQVTQMGQEVILRCVPISNHLYFYWYRQILGQKVEFLVSFYNNEISEKSEIFDDQFSVERPDGSNFTLKIRSTKLEDSAMYFCASLRSGYNEQFGPGTRLTVL.

This clonotype was seen a few times. This rearrangement joins TRBV6-2 or TRBV6-3 to TRBJ2-6; D is perhaps TRBD1 or TRBD2 (6 bases each). The CDR3 is 15 amino acids. Germline V gene sequence: CDR1 MNHEY, CDR2 SVGEGT. Trimming pared 6 bases from V and 4 bases from J, leaving 13 bases between. The CDR3 nucleotides read TGTGCCAGCAGAACCGGGGGCGCAGGGGCCAACGTCCTGACTTTC. Protein sequence: CASRTGGAGANVLTF.

This clonotype was counted a single time. J is TRBJ2-5 and V is TRBV11-3, with D hard to call. The CDR3 length is 15 residues. Trimming removed 1 base from V and 4 bases from J, with 13 bases in between. Germline V gene data show CDR1 as SGHNT and CDR2 as YENEEA. The DNA of the CDR3 is TGTGCCAGCAGCTTAGTCTCCCGGGTTGGAGAGACCCAGTACTTC. It translates to CASSLVSRVGETQYF.

The chain carries TRBV12-3 or TRBV12-4 and TRBJ1-1; tentatively, D is TRBD1 (5 bases). V was cut by 4 bases and J by 5 bases, with 14 bases left in between. The CDR3 consists of 14 residues. CDR3 amino acids: CASSSLTGETEAFF. CDR3 bases: TGTGCCAGCAGTTCCCTTACAGGAGAAACTGAAGCTTTCTTT.

V and J are TRBV29-1 and TRBJ2-3; D gene uncertain. The CDR3 loop spans 13 amino acids. The ends were cut back, 7 bases at V and 6 bases at J, with 17 bases in the middle. Germline V gene sequence: CDR1 SQVTM, CDR2 ANQGSEA. The CDR3, as DNA: TGCAGCGGTAATACAAGACGGACGGATACGCAGTATTTT. Translation gives CSGNTRRTDTQYF.

On this clonotype: The germline gene is not matched at one end of the junction; a read error may be the cause. This chain uses TRBV6-6 with TRBJ1-4; D gene ambiguous. CDR3 length: 15 amino acids. CDR1 MNHNY and CDR2 SVGAGI come from the germline V gene (reference sequence). Written as DNA, the CDR3 is TGTGCCAGCAGTTTAAACAGATACTCAAATGAAAGACTGTTTTTT. This gives the protein CASSLNRYSNERLFF.

This clonotype appeared once. The V call is TRBV28, the J call TRBJ1-4; D ambiguous. The V gene lost 7 bases and the J gene lost 6 bases, with 12 bases spanning the gap. The V gene's germline CDR1 is MDHEN and CDR2 SYDVKM. The CDR3 length is 13 residues. Here the CDR3 DNA reads TGTGCCAGCAATGACAACACGGATGAAAAACTGTTTTTT. Protein: CASNDNTDEKLFF.

This clonotype has more than one count but fewer than ten. The chain has TRBV4-3 and TRBJ2-3; D is unresolved. The CDR3 consists of 13 residues. Trimming left V 4 bases short and J 8 bases short, with 13 bases between. Germline V lookup: CDR1 LGHNA, CDR2 YSLEER. This chain's CDR3 is CASSPSLGLTQYF. As DNA, the CDR3 is TGCGCCAGCAGCCCCAGTCTTGGGCTTACGCAGTATTTT.

V usage is TRBV3-1 and J usage is TRBJ1-2; perhaps TRBD1 as D (5 bases). Germline V lookup: CDR1 LGHDT, CDR2 YNNKEL (reference sequence). This CDR3 is built from 15 residues. The germline V and J ends were trimmed by 4 bases and 0 bases, with 12 bases remaining between them. CDR3 DNA: TGTGCCAGCAGCCGGACATCGGTAGCTAACTATGGCTACACCTTC. Translation: CASSRTSVANYGYTF.

The gene calls are TRBV20-1 and TRBJ2-5; D perhaps matches TRBD1 (6 bases). The J call may be wrong; the DNA end is better matched by TRBJ2-1. Germline CDR1 DFQATT, CDR2 SNEGSKA (reference sequence). The CDR3 runs 16 residues. The CDR3 sequence is CSARVVGGRLHNEQFF. The DNA for the CDR3 is TGCAGTGCTAGAGTAGTAGGGGGTCGCCTTCACAATGAGCAGTTCTTC.

The chain couples TRBV7-9 to TRBJ2-3; 7 bases are shared with TRBD1. Trimming cost V 1 base and J 1 base; bases outside gene matches: 8. CDR1 and CDR2 (germline): SEHNR, FQNEAQ (reference sequence). The CDR3 covers 17 residues. Written as DNA, the CDR3 is TGTGCCAGCAGCTTAGTTCGACAGGGCTTCGGCACAGATACGCAGTATTTT. Encoded protein: CASSLVRQGFGTDTQYF.

In its sample, this clonotype was seen many times. The V gene is TRBV28, the J gene TRBJ1-2; no reliable D call. Trimming stripped 2 bases from V and 5 bases from J, with 6 bases between. This CDR3 spans 12 amino acids. The germline gives CDR1 MDHEN, CDR2 SYDVKM. CDR3: CASSLRQYGYTF. The CDR3 DNA follows: TGTGCCAGCAGTTTACGGCAGTATGGCTACACCTTC.

There are a few counts of this clonotype. This sequence joins TRBV29-1 and TRBJ1-2; TRBD1 matches 7 bases. Germline values: CDR1 SQVTM, CDR2 ANQGSEA. V shed 4 bases, J shed 4 bases, and the junction held 0 bases outside the gene matches. The CDR3 runs to 11 residues. In DNA form, the CDR3 reads TGCAGCGTTGGACAGGGCTATGGCTACACCTTC. Translated, it gives CSVGQGYGYTF.

The chain is built from TRBV7-9 and TRBJ2-2; no firm D call. Germline CDR1 SEHNR, CDR2 FQNEAQ (reference sequence). CDR3 length: 12 amino acids. V dropped 7 bases and J dropped 2 bases, with 5 bases sitting between them. This CDR3 reads CASTENTGELFF. As DNA, the CDR3 is TGTGCCAGCACCGAAAACACCGGGGAGCTGTTTTTT.

This clonotype was seen a handful of times. The chain is built from TRBV12-3 or TRBV12-4 and TRBJ2-5; no clear D. This CDR3 spans 14 amino acids. Trimming shortened V by 4 bases and J by 5 bases, and 14 bases separated the two germline ends. The CDR3, as DNA: TGTGCCAGCAGTTCTAAGGCAGCTCGGGAGACCCAGTACTTC. Its protein is CASSSKAARETQYF.

This clonotype was observed a few times. One end of the junction does not line up with germline, which may come from a read error. The chain carries TRBV5-1 and TRBJ2-3; D gene ambiguous. Germline CDR1 SGHRS, CDR2 YFSETQ. CDR3 length equals 14 residues. CDR3 coding DNA: TGTGCCAGCAGTTTAGTGGGGATCACGGATACGCAGTATTTT. Its protein product is CASSLVGITDTQYF.